The clone carrying this T cell receptor (beta chain) was seen a few times. Its antigen is undetermined. The data originate from a study of cytotoxic CD8 clonotypes in ibrutinib-treated CLL. For the study at large: In all, more than ten patients were relapsed/refractory, some 16 were treatment-naive and about 18 were IGHV unmutated. Response material was collected after a median around 12 months of treatment, range 6 to 36. Study outcomes and limitations: Public clonotypes occurred uncommonly; on treatment, they contracted or remained stable.

V gave up 2 bases and J gave up 5 bases, with 6 bases separating them. CDR3 length: 12 residues. Germline V gene sequence: CDR1 SGHAT, CDR2 FQNNGV. TCRdb keeps only in-frame clones here, not all; method: immunoSEQ multiplex PCR. The sample contains roughly 250,000 clones, 70% of which appear only once. The starting material was PBMCs, obtained after 24 months of ibrutinib treatment. This TCR was recovered from a human donor with chronic lymphocytic leukemia. This chain links TRBV11-2 with TRBJ2-5, with D uncertain. The CDR3 reads CASSLRAETQYF. CDR3 in DNA: TGTGCCAGCAGCTTAAGGGCGGAGACCCAGTACTTC.